This TCR beta chain was sequenced during a study of vaccination effects on CD4 cells after COVID-19. Overall study: There were two convalescent patients who gave samples 16 days and one week before vaccination.

This clone was counted a single time. Its antigen is unidentified. ViraFEST used viral peptide pools to expand antigen-specific CD4+ T cells before sequencing. Following 10 days of culture, CD4+ T cells were isolated. The person had a PCR-confirmed SARS-CoV-2 infection during March to December 2020. The study's findings and limits: Convalescents' post-vaccination spike-reactive clones were chiefly new, vaccine-induced ones.

The CDR3 contains 15 residues. The germline V gene has CDR1 MNHEY and CDR2 SMNVEV (reference sequence). Trimming stripped 7 bases from V and 0 bases from J, with 14 bases between. Sequencing was performed with immunoSEQ multiplex PCR; in TCRdb, only in-frame clones are kept and a portion is missing. The data hold tens of thousands of clones, with around 75% observed a single time. The sequenced sample was CD4+ T cells from PBMCs cultured with a peptide pool, obtained before COVID-19 vaccination. The chain is built from TRBV27 and TRBJ2-3; perhaps TRBD1 as D (5 bases). This TCR was recovered from a human donor who had a prior SARS-CoV-2 infection. DNA of the CDR3: TGTGCCAGCAACCGAAGACAGTTTAGCACAGATACGCAGTATTTT. Protein: CASNRRQFSTDTQYF.